Below are 25 T cell receptor beta chains sequenced from a single sample in a study of blood T cell repertoires in COVID-19 (dated by TCRdb to 2020 to 2021). The library was made by the immunoSEQ multiplex PCR assay. TCRdb carries this immuneACCESS record with in-frame sequences only. Its versions omit some clonotypes, under half of them owing to an unresolved V gene in the studies checked, with the rest unexplained. Across this sample there are about 200,000 clones, with roughly four fifths seen only once. Jointly, the top ten make up approximately 12% of the sample. Source material: PBMCs or T cells enriched from blood (not recorded which). Receptors were obtained from a middle-aged man who had recovered from COVID-19.

The chain couples TRBV6-4 to TRBJ2-5; D gene uncertain. CDR1 and CDR2 from the germline V gene are MRHNA and SNTAGT. V was shortened by 6 bases and J by 4 bases, with 12 bases between the two germline ends. The CDR3 has 13 amino acids. CDR3 loop: CASSQNILETQYF. Written as DNA, the CDR3 is TGTGCCAGCAGCCAAAACATCCTAGAGACCCAGTACTTC.

V and J are TRBV30 and TRBJ1-2; tentatively, D is TRBD1 (5 bases). This CDR3 region has 11 residues. Germline V gives CDR1 GTSNPN, CDR2 SVGIG (reference sequence). V lost 2 bases and J 13 bases, leaving 14 bases between the germline ends. The CDR3 sequence is CAWSSGFDSTF. DNA for the CDR3: TGTGCCTGGAGTTCAGGGTTTGATAGCACCTTC.

V usage is TRBV27 and J usage is TRBJ2-3; the D gene is possibly TRBD2 (6 bases). The CDR3 loop spans 13 amino acids. Germline CDR1 reads MNHEY; CDR2 reads SMNVEV (reference sequence). Trimming removed 5 bases at V and 6 bases at J, with 12 bases between. CDR3 coding DNA: TGTGCCAGCAGTCGAAGACTAGAGGATACGCAGTATTTT. Protein: CASSRRLEDTQYF.

This clone has just one count. The CDR3 sequence is CASSYPGTGAEKLFF. The CDR3 DNA sequence: TGTGCCAGCAGTTACCCCGGGACAGGGGCTGAAAAACTGTTTTTT. This chain links TRBV6-5 with TRBJ1-4; 10 bases agree with TRBD1. V lost 2 bases and J lost 7; bases outside the gene matches: 4. The CDR3 covers 15 residues. Germline CDR1 reads MNHEY; CDR2 reads SVGAGI.

The V gene is TRBV11-2, the J gene TRBJ1-1; tentative D call: TRBD1 (5 bases). This CDR3 region has 17 residues. CDR1 and CDR2 (germline): SGHAT, FQNNGV. V lost 6 bases, J lost 0 bases, and 20 bases lay in between. This CDR3 is CASSRKGGQGMNTEAFF. For the CDR3, the DNA is TGTGCCAGCAGTCGAAAGGGAGGGCAGGGTATGAACACTGAAGCTTTCTTT.

This rearrangement joins TRBV1 to TRBJ2-5; TRBD2, the table's D call, was not compared with the DNA. TRBV1 represents a pseudogene. The CDR3 extends over 12 amino acids. CDR3 bases: TGCACCAGCAGCCGGGACTGGGAGACCCAGTACTTC. Encoded protein: CTSSRDWETQYF.

This chain links TRBV3-1 (or the pseudogene TRBV3-2) with TRBJ2-7; the D is unclear. V gave up 4 bases and J gave up 2 bases, with 15 bases separating them. CDR3 size: 15 residues. The germline CDR1 and CDR2 sequences are LGHDT and YNNKEL (reference sequence). This CDR3 reads CASSPLGGSAYEQYF. Here the CDR3 DNA reads TGTGCCAGCAGCCCCTTGGGTGGCAGCGCCTACGAGCAGTACTTC.

The chain is built from TRBV6-2 or TRBV6-3 and TRBJ2-7, with 13 bases identical to TRBD2. The length of the CDR3 is 17 residues. The V gene end was trimmed by 2 bases and the J gene end by 5 bases; junction bases not matched to a gene: 9. CDR1 is MNHEY, CDR2 SVGEGT, per germline. The CDR3 loop reads CASSYQGLAGSRDEQYF. In DNA form, the CDR3 reads TGTGCCAGCAGTTACCAGGGACTAGCGGGATCTAGGGACGAGCAGTACTTC.

This CDR3 is CASSVQGGQETQYF. Here the CDR3 DNA reads TGTGCCAGCAGTGTACAGGGGGGCCAAGAGACCCAGTACTTC. V is TRBV27 and J is TRBJ2-5, with 8 nucleotides matching TRBD1. The CDR3 spans 14 residues. CDR1 is MNHEY and CDR2 is SMNVEV in the germline V gene (reference sequence). After removal of 5 bases from V and 1 base from J, the junction contained 3 bases not matched to a gene.

The V call is TRBV11-2, the J call TRBJ2-4, with 7 bases matching TRBD2. Germline V gene lookup returns CDR1 SGHAT and CDR2 FQNNGV. V shed 6 bases, J shed 7 bases, and the junction held 3 bases outside the gene matches. This CDR3 has 12 amino acids. The CDR3 region is CASSTSDNIQYF. In DNA form, the CDR3 reads TGTGCCAGCAGTACTAGCGACAACATTCAGTACTTC.

The chain joins TRBV10-3 to TRBJ1-4; no clear D gene. The V end was cut by 0 bases, the J end by 5 bases, with 7 bases between. This CDR3 is built from 14 residues. Germline-derived CDR1 and CDR2 are ENHRY and SYGVKD. The CDR3 protein is CAISESQRNEKLFF. In nucleotides, the CDR3 is TGTGCCATCAGTGAGTCTCAGCGAAATGAAAAACTGTTTTTT.

The CDR3 here is CASSLNSGTANNEQFF. The CDR3 bases are TGTGCCAGCTCACTAAACTCCGGGACAGCCAACAATGAGCAGTTCTTC. The chain carries TRBV18 and TRBJ2-1; 7 bases map to TRBD1. CDR1 KGHSH and CDR2 LQKENI come from the germline V gene. The CDR3 length is 16 residues. The ends lost 4 bases at V and 5 bases at J; junction bases unmatched: 11. Full variable domain (remainder filled in from reference TRBV18 and TRBJ2-1): NAGVMQNPRHLVRRRGQEARLRCSPMKGHSHVYWYRQLPEEGLKFMVYLQKENIIDESGMPKERFSAEFPKEGPSILRIQQVVRGDSAAYFCASSLNSGTANNEQFFGPGTRLTVL.

The rearrangement uses TRBV7-9 and TRBJ2-1, with 11 nucleotides matching TRBD2. Trimming at V came to 7 bases and at J to 7 bases, leaving 12 bases not matched to a gene. Germline CDR1 reads SEHNR; CDR2 reads FQNEAQ (reference sequence). The CDR3 has 16 amino acids. CDR3 sequence: CASTGLLAGGWNEQFF. Here the CDR3 DNA reads TGTGCCAGCACTGGTCTTCTAGCGGGAGGATGGAATGAGCAGTTCTTC.

The rearrangement links TRBV3-1 (or the pseudogene TRBV3-2) to TRBJ2-1; the match to TRBD2 covers 7 bases. CDR1 is LGHDT, CDR2 YNNKEL, per germline (reference sequence). This CDR3 is 19 amino acids long. V lost 0 bases and J lost 3; bases outside the gene matches: 14. CDR3 sequence reads: CASSQEVPGGAGLYNEQFF. CDR3 DNA: TGTGCCAGCAGCCAAGAAGTCCCCGGTGGAGCGGGACTCTACAATGAGCAGTTCTTC.

The rearrangement links TRBV2 to TRBJ2-2, with 7 bases aligning to TRBD2. The CDR3 consists of 15 residues. The J segment lost 4 bases and the V segment lost 10 bases, leaving 12 bases of the junction unmatched. Germline CDR1 SNHLY, CDR2 FYNNEI. Written as DNA, the CDR3 is TGTGCCACAAGTCTGCGGGAGTCTCGCACCGGGGAGCTGTTTTTT. It is translated as CATSLRESRTGELFF.

The chain couples TRBV19 to TRBJ1-4; the D gene is possibly TRBD1 (5 bases). Germline CDR1 LNHDA, CDR2 SQIVND (reference sequence). Trimming took 5 bases from V and 10 from J, leaving 14 bases between them. The CDR3 totals 13 residues. The CDR3 here is CASSPQRGGKLFF. CDR3 nucleotides: TGTGCCAGTAGTCCCCAAAGGGGTGGAAAACTGTTTTTT. The complete variable domain, with remaining parts taken from reference TRBV19 and TRBJ1-4, reads DGGITQSPKYLFRKEGQNVTLSCEQNLNHDAMYWYRQDPGQGLRLIYYSQIVNDFQKGDIAEGYSVSREKKESFPLTVTSAQKNPTAFYLCASSPQRGGKLFFGSGTQLSVL.

The V call is TRBV3-1 (or the pseudogene TRBV3-2), the J call TRBJ2-7, with D maybe TRBD1 (6 bases). This CDR3 has 14 residues. Germline V lookup: CDR1 LGHDT, CDR2 YNNKEL (reference sequence). Trimming cost V 4 bases and J 5 bases, with 15 bases left between them. This chain's CDR3 is CASSLTGLQDEQYF. The CDR3, as DNA: TGTGCCAGCAGCCTTACAGGGTTGCAAGACGAGCAGTACTTC.

J is TRBJ2-1 and V is TRBV5-1; D is undetermined. CDR1 is SGHRS, CDR2 YFSETQ, per germline. This CDR3 region has 14 residues. V gave up 0 bases and J gave up 8 bases, with 12 bases separating them. The CDR3 protein is CASSLVGVSDEQFF. The DNA of the CDR3 is TGCGCCAGCAGCTTGGTTGGCGTAAGCGATGAGCAGTTCTTC.

The chain combines TRBV7-2 with TRBJ2-2, with 7 bases fitting TRBD2. Germline lookup yields CDR1 SGHTA and CDR2 FQGNSA. V lost 5 bases and J lost 5; bases outside the gene matches: 11. CDR3 length: 16 residues. CDR3 loop: CASSPGSGITTGELFF. In DNA form, the CDR3 reads TGTGCCAGCAGCCCAGGGAGCGGGATAACGACCGGGGAGCTGTTTTTT.

The chain joins TRBV9 to TRBJ2-1; D is perhaps TRBD2 (5 bases). Deletions cut 3 bases from V and 0 bases from J, with 16 bases between. The germline V gene encodes CDR1 SGDLS and CDR2 YYNGEE. The CDR3 sequence is 17 residues long. CDR3 in amino acids: CASSAPRTSSSYNEQFF. CDR3 nucleotide sequence: TGTGCCAGCAGCGCCCCCCGGACTTCGAGCTCCTACAATGAGCAGTTCTTC.

This clone was observed a single time. The chain is built from TRBV7-9 and TRBJ1-5, with 7 bases lining up with TRBD1. Germline assignment: CDR1 SEHNR and CDR2 FQNEAQ (reference sequence). The CDR3 runs to 15 residues. The V and J ends lost 3 bases and 3 bases, in that order; junction bases with no gene match: 5. The CDR3 region has the DNA TGTGCCAGCAGCTTTAGCAGGGGGATCAATCAGCCCCAGCATTTT. As protein: CASSFSRGINQPQHF. The full variable domain, completed using reference TRBV7-9 and TRBJ1-5, is DTGVSQNPRHKITKRGQNVTFRCDPISEHNRLYWYRQTLGQGPEFLTYFQNEAQLEKSRLLSDRFSAERPKGSFSTLEIQRTEQGDSAMYLCASSFSRGINQPQHFGDGTRLSIL.

V gene TRBV5-1 combines with J gene TRBJ1-4, with D tentatively TRBD1 (5 bases). CDR1 is SGHRS, CDR2 YFSETQ, per germline. V gave up 3 bases and J gave up 8 bases, with 14 bases separating them. This CDR3 has 14 amino acids. This chain's CDR3 is CASSSTEGREKLFF. The CDR3, as DNA: TGCGCCAGCAGCTCGACAGAAGGGAGGGAAAAACTGTTTTTT.

The chain recombines TRBV7-9 with TRBJ1-5; no definite D call. CDR3 length: 13 residues. Germline V gene sequence: CDR1 SEHNR, CDR2 FQNEAQ (reference sequence). V dropped 2 bases and J dropped 5 bases, with 7 bases sitting between them. Here the CDR3 DNA reads TGTGCCAGCAGCTTAAACGGAGATCAGCCCCAGCATTTT. Residues: CASSLNGDQPQHF.

The V and J genes are TRBV19 and TRBJ2-2, with 9 bases that match TRBD1. The CDR3 length is 15 residues. CDR1 and CDR2 (germline): LNHDA, SQIVND (reference sequence). With 5 bases clipped from V and 3 bases from J, the junction kept 4 bases outside the gene matches. The CDR3 DNA is TGTGCCAGTAGTCCCCGACAGGGGGACACCGGGGAGCTGTTTTTT. Translation gives CASSPRQGDTGELFF. The full variable domain, with the rest looked up from reference TRBV19 and TRBJ2-2, is DGGITQSPKYLFRKEGQNVTLSCEQNLNHDAMYWYRQDPGQGLRLIYYSQIVNDFQKGDIAEGYSVSREKKESFPLTVTSAQKNPTAFYLCASSPRQGDTGELFFGEGSRLTVL.

The V and J genes are TRBV30 and TRBJ1-4; D is uncertain. The V and J ends lost 0 bases and 0 bases respectively, with 8 bases between them. The CDR3 spans 15 residues. Per the germline V gene, CDR1 is GTSNPN and CDR2 is SVGIG (reference sequence). The DNA for the CDR3 is TGTGCCTGGAGTGTACTAGGATCAACTAATGAAAAACTGTTTTTT. Encoded protein: CAWSVLGSTNEKLFF.